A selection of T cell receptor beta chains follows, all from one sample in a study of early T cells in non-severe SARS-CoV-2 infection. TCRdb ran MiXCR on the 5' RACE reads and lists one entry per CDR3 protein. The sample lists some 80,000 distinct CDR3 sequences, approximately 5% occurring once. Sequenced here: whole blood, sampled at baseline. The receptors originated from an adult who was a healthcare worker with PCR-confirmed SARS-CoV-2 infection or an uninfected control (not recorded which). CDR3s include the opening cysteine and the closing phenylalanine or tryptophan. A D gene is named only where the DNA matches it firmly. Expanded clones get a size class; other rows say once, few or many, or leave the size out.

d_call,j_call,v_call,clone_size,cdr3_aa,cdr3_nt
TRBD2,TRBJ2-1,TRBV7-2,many,CASRSGTSSYNEQFF,TGTGCCAGCAGATCCGGGACTAGCTCCTACAATGAGCAGTTCTTC
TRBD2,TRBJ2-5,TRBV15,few,CATSRVFISGSETQYF,TGTGCCACCAGCAGAGTCTTCATTAGCGGGAGCGAGACCCAGTACTTC
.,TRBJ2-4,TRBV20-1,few,CSARDGRPLYF,TGCAGTGCTAGAGATGGGAGGCCGCTGTACTTC
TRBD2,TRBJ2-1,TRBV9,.,CASSVVRIAGRDEQFF,TGTGCCAGCAGCGTAGTGAGAATAGCGGGAAGGGATGAGCAGTTCTTC
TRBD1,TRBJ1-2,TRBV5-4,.,CASSPGQTFTYGYTF,TGTGCCAGCAGCCCGGGACAGACATTTACCTATGGCTACACCTTC
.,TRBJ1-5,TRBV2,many,CASSEPYSNQPQHF,TGTGCCAGCAGTGAACCCTATAGCAATCAGCCCCAGCATTTT
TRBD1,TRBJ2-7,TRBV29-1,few,CSAKDRTGPYEQYF,TGCAGCGCCAAGGACAGGACGGGGCCCTACGAGCAGTACTTC
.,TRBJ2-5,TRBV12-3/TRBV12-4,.,CASSLLAETQYF,TGTGCCAGCAGTTTATTAGCAGAGACCCAGTACTTC
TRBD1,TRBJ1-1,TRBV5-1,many,CASETGASLESGTEAFF,TGCGCCAGCGAGACAGGGGCCAGTCTCGAATCGGGTACTGAAGCTTTCTTT
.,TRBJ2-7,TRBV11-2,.,CASRGSLTGSYEQYF,TGTGCCAGCAGAGGGAGCCTCACTGGGTCCTACGAGCAGTACTTC
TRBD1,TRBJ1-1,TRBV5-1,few,CASQVGTANTEAFF,TGCGCCAGTCAGGTGGGGACAGCGAACACTGAAGCTTTCTTT
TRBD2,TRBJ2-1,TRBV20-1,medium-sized,CSARDPFAGVGDNEQFF,TGCAGTGCTAGAGATCCATTCGCGGGAGTGGGTGACAATGAGCAGTTCTTC
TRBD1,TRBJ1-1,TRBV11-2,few,CASKGNRGVNTEAFF,TGTGCCAGCAAGGGCAACAGGGGGGTGAACACTGAAGCTTTCTTT